This T cell receptor (beta chain) was sequenced in a study of T and B cells in COVID-19 patients. About the research overall: Active-infection patients were older, median 67 years, than recovered patients, median about 36 years. Study findings and constraints: Clonality of TRB repertoires was high in active COVID-19; recovery brought above-healthy diversity and richness. In COVID-19 patients, T cell receptor beta variable and joining gene use was reportedly strongly skewed.

This clonotype was observed a few times. Antigen specificity is unknown. From blood, 250-500 ng of genomic DNA served as TRB template. TRB rearrangements were amplified by multiplex PCR with BIOMED2 TRB-A/B primers. TCRdb reanalysed the multiplex PCR reads using MiXCR and keeps one entry per CDR3 protein. The sample comprises under 6,000 distinct CDR3 sequences, less than 35% of which are singletons, and under 6.5% rests with the top ten. V was pared by 10 bases and J by 1 base, with 15 bases between. Germline loops: CDR1 MDHEN, CDR2 SYDVKM. The CDR3 runs 14 residues. The sample consisted of blood. The chain combines TRBV28 with TRBJ2-3; no clear D. This clonotype was sampled from a human donor with active COVID-19. The CDR3 nucleotides read TGTGCCATCCGGCGCCAACGGGGCACAGATACGCAGTATTTT. Translation gives CAIRRQRGTDTQYF.